This T cell receptor (beta chain) was obtained from a study of blood T cell repertoires in COVID-19. Turning to the study itself: The cDNA or gDNA used as material had been derived from T cells, B-cell-depleted T cells, or PBMCs.

As processed by the authors: Reference gene primer amplification in the assay estimated nucleated cell counts. Clones were sequenced by immunoSEQ multiplex PCR, and TCRdb holds only the in-frame ones, with some missing. V, J and clone size derive from that table, while D and trimming were established from the DNA sequence. The data contain about 59,000 clones, around 80% of them seen just once; the ten biggest clones take up more than 7%. This CDR3 spans 16 amino acids. V shed 0 bases and J shed 7 bases, with 15 bases lying between them. Germline-derived CDR1 and CDR2 are MNHEY and SVGEGT. This clone was seen once.

Sequenced: peripheral blood. The gene calls are TRBV6-2 or TRBV6-3 and TRBJ1-4; D is possibly TRBD1 (5 bases). The receptor's source is a man between 60 and 70 years old with acute or convalescent COVID-19. CDR3 sequence: CASSYSKTAGSEKLFF. DNA of the CDR3: TGTGCCAGCAGTTACTCGAAGACTGCAGGGTCTGAAAAACTGTTTTTT.